These T cell receptor beta chains were read from a single sample in a study of T cell responses to AZD1222 COVID-19 vaccine. Profiled with immunoSEQ multiplex PCR; TCRdb holds only in-frame clones, not every one. The repertoire holds about 94,000 clones, with over 75% as singletons. Source: peripheral blood, taken on day 0 of AZD1222 vaccination. These receptors came from an adult in good health. Each CDR3 is given with its conserved first and last residue. The D gene is left open where the match is weak. The size field is filled for only some rows; it gives once, few, many or a size class.

j_gene,v_gene,d_gene,abundance,CDR3aa,CDR3nt
TRBJ1-1,TRBV5-5,TRBD1,NA,CASSRQGMNTEAFF,TGTGCCAGCAGTCGACAGGGAATGAACACTGAAGCTTTCTTT
TRBJ2-3,TRBV2,TRBD1,NA,CASSEAGTGPDTQYF,TGTGCCAGCAGTGAAGCGGGGACAGGGCCAGATACGCAGTATTTT
TRBJ1-6,TRBV19,TRBD1,NA,CASSMPGQGADHPPLHF,TGTGCCAGTAGTATGCCTGGACAGGGGGCCGACCACCCCCCCCTCCACTTT
TRBJ2-1,TRBV15,NA,once,CATSIPGLAHEQFF,TGTGCCACCAGCATCCCTGGGCTGGCTCATGAGCAGTTCTTC
TRBJ2-1,TRBV29-1,NA,NA,CSVELGDEQFF,TGCAGCGTTGAACTGGGTGATGAGCAGTTCTTC
TRBJ1-1,TRBV7-8,NA,NA,CASSFGARGANTEAFF,TGTGCCAGCAGCTTCGGTGCCCGGGGGGCGAACACTGAAGCTTTCTTT
TRBJ1-2,TRBV11-2,NA,NA,CASSGGPLSQGGYTF,TGTGCCAGCAGCGGGGGGCCATTATCCCAAGGGGGCTACACCTTC
TRBJ2-3,TRBV19,NA,once,CASTSPYGVDTQYF,TGTGCCAGTACCTCCCCTTATGGGGTGGATACGCAGTATTTT
TRBJ1-2,TRBV29-1,TRBD1,NA,CSVWDSPKVVYGYTF,TGCAGCGTGTGGGACAGCCCGAAGGTCGTCTATGGCTACACCTTC
TRBJ1-1,TRBV6-5,NA,NA,CASSLRVGTEAFF,TGTGCCAGCAGTTTGAGGGTAGGGACTGAAGCTTTCTTT
TRBJ2-3,TRBV5-1,NA,NA,CASSLVSSEADTQYF,TGCGCCAGCAGCTTGGTGTCTAGCGAAGCAGATACGCAGTATTTT
TRBJ1-4,TRBV19,TRBD1,NA,CASSLRQGAWEKLFF,TGTGCCAGTAGTCTTCGACAGGGGGCTTGGGAAAAACTGTTTTTT
TRBJ1-1,TRBV19,NA,NA,CASSSRAGRDTEAFF,TGTGCCAGTAGTTCCCGGGCAGGAAGGGACACTGAAGCTTTCTTT
TRBJ2-2,TRBV27,NA,NA,CASSLGFSRVDTGELFF,TGTGCCAGCAGTTTAGGGTTCTCCAGGGTAGACACCGGGGAGCTGTTTTTT
TRBJ1-5,TRBV12-5,NA,NA,CASGLDSQPQHF,TGTGCTAGTGGTCTTGATTCACAGCCCCAGCATTTT
TRBJ1-5,TRBV3-1/TRBV3-2,NA,NA,CASSQVQARTTSNQPQHF,TGTGCCAGCAGCCAAGTCCAGGCGAGGACTACCAGCAATCAGCCCCAGCATTTT
TRBJ1-2,TRBV19,NA,NA,CASITGGSGYTF,TGTGCCAGTATTACCGGGGGCAGTGGCTACACCTTC
TRBJ1-1,TRBV5-1,NA,few,CASQNGGVNTEAFF,TGCGCCAGCCAAAACGGGGGAGTGAACACTGAAGCTTTCTTT
TRBJ2-4,TRBV7-9,NA,NA,CASSLGRSSGAIYF,TGTGCCAGCAGCTTAGGTCGGAGTTCGGGGGCGATTTACTTC
TRBJ2-7,TRBV4-1,NA,NA,CASSLSPGSNEQYF,TGCGCCAGCAGCCTTTCCCCAGGGTCTAACGAGCAGTACTTC
TRBJ1-2,TRBV28,NA,NA,CASRPGSNYGYTF,TGTGCCAGCCGCCCGGGATCTAACTATGGCTACACCTTC
TRBJ1-4,TRBV9,TRBD1,NA,CASSVGDRGRGEKLFF,TGTGCCAGCAGCGTAGGGGACAGGGGGCGAGGTGAAAAACTGTTTTTT
TRBJ2-7,TRBV6-5,NA,NA,CASSRSGTVRNEQYF,TGTGCCAGCAGTCGCTCCGGGACCGTGAGGAACGAGCAGTACTTC
TRBJ2-7,TRBV2,NA,NA,CASIAEGSSEQYF,TGTGCCAGCATTGCAGAAGGGAGCTCCGAGCAGTACTTC
TRBJ1-3,TRBV24-1,NA,NA,CATSQGGGLSGNTIYF,TGTGCCACCAGCCAAGGGGGGGGCCTCTCTGGAAACACCATATATTTT
TRBJ1-2,TRBV5-3,NA,NA,CARSSPRGDGYTF,TGTGCCAGAAGCTCCCCGAGAGGGGATGGCTACACCTTC
TRBJ2-7,TRBV5-8,NA,few,CASSLGWQGSSYEQYF,TGTGCCAGCAGCTTGGGCTGGCAGGGCAGCTCCTACGAGCAGTACTTC
TRBJ1-2,TRBV6-1,NA,NA,CASSEREYGYTF,TGTGCCAGCAGTGAAAGGGAGTATGGCTACACCTTC